This TCR beta chain was sequenced in a study of OX40 agonist ivuxolimab in advanced cancers. Study-wide context: Intravenous ivuxolimab at 0.01 to 10 mg/kg was given to patients every 2 weeks.

Findings and limits, study-wide: Clones of CD4+ and CD8+ blood T cells grew by week 6 at doses of 0.1 to 3.0 mg/kg.

V shed 0 bases and J shed 7 bases, with 13 bases lying between them. Germline CDR1 reads SNHLY; CDR2 reads FYNNEI. There are 15 residues in the CDR3. Note on this clone: Its antigen is unknown.

This table comes from immunoSEQ multiplex PCR, and its TCRdb copy is limited to in-frame clones, with some not included. The data show fewer than 40,000 clones, around 80% seen once. The chain joins TRBV2 to TRBJ1-5; D unresolved. Sequencing used CD4+ or CD8+ T cells sorted from blood, obtained in a trial of the OX40 agonist ivuxolimab. The sequence was obtained from an adult with an advanced solid tumor such as melanoma, head and neck, liver or kidney cancer. CDR3 sequence: CASSEASGEGQPQHF. Here the CDR3 DNA reads TGTGCCAGCAGTGAAGCAAGTGGGGAAGGCCAGCCCCAGCATTTT.